This TCR beta chain was sequenced during a study of CD4 T cells in relation to SARS-CoV-2 and coronaviruses (dated by TCRdb to the early 2020s). Regarding the complete study: Across all 12 patients in the full convalescent cohort, ages ranged from roughly 20 to 80 years, with a median of 38. Among the roughly twelve convalescent patients, 8 males and 4 females were included, and two of the subjects were Hispanic. Shared crossreactive spike epitopes were mapped to their HLA restriction using patient-derived lymphoblastoid cell lines. Samples from three pre-COVID donors and the naive versus memory experiments were sequenced with the Adaptive Biotechnologies TCR-sequencing kit; other data were Illumina-based. Expansion assays from other donors in the study were sequenced with a different, Illumina-based TCR-beta assay. At the level of individual TCR clonotypes, the study measured memory CD4+ T cell crossreactivity between SARS-CoV-2 spike protein and common cold coronavirus spike proteins.

The CDR3, cysteine through phenylalanine, is 14 amino acids long. Kept here is only the CDR3 DNA, which spans 42 bases and is read in frame from base 1. For CDR1 and CDR2, the germline V gene lists SNHLY and FYNNEI. After removal of 5 bases from V and 7 bases from J, the junction retains 9 bases not matched to a gene. Note on this clone: Its antigen remains unidentified. Base qualities were left out, and no much larger clone turns up one base away.

Deep-resolution immunoSEQ TCR-beta sequencing was performed on DNA from uncultured naive and memory CD4+ T cells. The authors processed their data as follows. During preprocessing, nonproductive sequences were removed, as were CDR3s that did not start with C, did not end with F or W, or were shorter than 7 amino acids. Cultured and uncultured naive and memory CD4+ repertoires were searched for previously identified spike- and CEF-reactive CDR3s. CDR3 homology was measured as pairwise Levenshtein distance, computed with the stringdist R package after trimming three terminal residues from each end. As stored in TCRdb, this immuneACCESS dataset retains in-frame rearrangements with V and J assigned. A fraction of the clones does not appear; measured against another copy, unresolved V genes explain less than half of the discrepancy, and the remainder lacks a known reason. V, J and clone size are taken as reported in that table, and D and trimming were inferred from the DNA itself. This sample has about 38,000 clones in its table, and over 75% of those were observed once. About a tenth of the sample is held by the ten biggest clonotypes.

Naive and memory CD4+ T cells were separated from cryopreserved PBMCs by first enriching for CD4 and then performing EasySep naive CD4+ T cell enrichment. Ficoll-Paque PLUS gradient centrifugation was used to isolate PBMCs from either whole blood or leukapheresis product. PBMCs were either used fresh in the expansion assay or cryopreserved at -140 degrees C. The QIAamp Micro DNA Kit was used to extract genomic DNA from the CD4+ T cells. Overall study results and their limits: Small numbers of patients and of tested TCRs limited the study. No donor contributed both pre-pandemic and post-infection samples, which limited tracing the source of pre-existing responses. Around three fifths of donors had memory CD4+ clonotypes that crossrecognized SARS-CoV-2 and at least one common cold coronavirus spike. Crossreactive clones showed significantly weaker SARS-CoV-2-driven expansion than monoreactive clones, consistent with antigenic imprinting. Naive versus memory sequencing indicated the assay detects memory recall responses rather than primary responses primed during culture. Since the crossreactivity analysis centred on spike protein, crossreactivity against other viral proteins was not assessed.

The clonotype originates from an adult with COVID-19. The chain is encoded by TRBV2 joined to TRBJ1-2, with 8 bases aligning to TRBD1. Sequencing input: memory CD4+ T cells from PBMCs. What the cell subset or site label conveys for this sample: memory (non-naive) CD4+ T cells. The CDR3 corresponds to CASSLDRVGFGYTF. The DNA sequence reads TGTGCCAGCAGTCTGGACAGGGTTGGATTTGGCTACACCTTC. Here the CDR3 is joined to the reference TRBV2 and TRBJ1-2 genes, and the full variable domain is: EPEVTQTPSHQVTQMGQEVILRCVPISNHLYFYWYRQILGQKVEFLVSFYNNEISEKSEIFDDQFSVERPDGSNFTLKIRSTKLEDSAMYFCASSLDRVGFGYTFGSGTRLTVV.